The 31 T cell receptor beta chains below come from one sample, sequenced in a study of blood T cell repertoires in COVID-19. Assay: immunoSEQ multiplex PCR; the TCRdb copy retains only in-frame clones and omits some. The sample has some 150,000 clones, approximately 90% seen once. The specimen was peripheral blood. The receptor source for this set is a woman in her forties with acute or convalescent COVID-19.

The rearrangement uses TRBV18 and TRBJ1-2, with 8 positions matching TRBD1. This CDR3 has 15 amino acids. J was trimmed by 6 bases and V by 2 bases; bases with no gene match: 8. Germline lookup yields CDR1 KGHSH and CDR2 LQKENI. CDR3 in DNA: TGTGCCAGCTCACCATCCGGACAGGGATATAATGGCTACACCTTC. It yields the protein CASSPSGQGYNGYTF.

V gene TRBV10-3 combines with J gene TRBJ1-4; a weak D match, TRBD1 (5 bases). Germline values: CDR1 ENHRY, CDR2 SYGVKD. V lost 0 bases, J lost 0 bases, and 17 bases lay in between. The CDR3 covers 19 residues. The CDR3: CAISESMARVSPTNEKLFF. DNA of the CDR3: TGTGCCATCAGTGAGTCGATGGCCAGGGTATCACCAACTAATGAAAAACTGTTTTTT.

The chain employs TRBV13 and TRBJ1-4, with a possible D match to TRBD1 (6 bases). With 5 bases removed from V and 5 bases from J, the gap between germline ends came to 12 bases. The germline CDR1 and CDR2 sequences are PRHDT and FYEKMQ (reference sequence). This CDR3 is built from 14 residues. CDR3 sequence (DNA): TGTGCCAGCAGCCCTTTGAGGGGGAATGAAAAACTGTTTTTT. Protein product: CASSPLRGNEKLFF.

This chain uses TRBV30 with TRBJ2-7; no clear D gene. Germline CDR1 GTSNPN, CDR2 SVGIG (reference sequence). Trimming left V 5 bases short and J 3 bases short, with 5 bases between. CDR3 size: 10 residues. The CDR3 DNA sequence: TGTGCCTGGTCCGGCTACGAGCAGTACTTC. This sequence encodes CAWSGYEQYF.

DNA of the CDR3: TGTGCCAGCAGCCCATCCGAGGGGACAGTCGACTCCAGGGGTGGCTACACCTTC. Amino acid sequence: CASSPSEGTVDSRGGYTF. The V call is TRBV5-8, the J call TRBJ1-2; TRBD1 aligns across 7 bases. Per the germline V gene, CDR1 is SGHTS and CDR2 is YDEGEE. Losses at the gene ends were 4 bases for V and 7 bases for J; bases not matched to a gene: 22. This CDR3 has 18 amino acids.

This chain links TRBV12-3 or TRBV12-4 with TRBJ1-6; D remains ambiguous. With 7 bases removed from V and 9 bases from J, the gap between germline ends came to 10 bases. The CDR3 is made up of 12 amino acids. Here the CDR3 reads CASTTAFSPLHF. As DNA, the CDR3 is TGTGCCAGCACCACAGCTTTTTCACCCCTCCACTTT.

The chain employs TRBV11-2 and TRBJ2-1; 10 nucleotides match TRBD2. This CDR3 spans 13 amino acids. Trimming at V came to 11 bases and at J to 6 bases, leaving 7 bases not matched to a gene. CDR1 and CDR2 (germline): SGHAT, FQNNGV. CDR3 loop: CAAGTSVLNEQFF. CDR3 nucleotide sequence: TGTGCCGCCGGGACTAGCGTCCTCAATGAGCAGTTCTTC. Full variable domain (rest looked up from reference TRBV11-2 and TRBJ2-1): EAGVAQSPRYKIIEKRQSVAFWCNPISGHATLYWYQQILGQGPKLLIQFQNNGVVDDSQLPKDRFSAERLKGVDSTLKIQPAKLEDSAVYLCAAGTSVLNEQFFGPGTRLTVL.

The chain joins TRBV12-3 or TRBV12-4 to TRBJ2-1, with D hard to call. The CDR3 spans 13 residues. With 1 base removed from V and 7 bases from J, the gap between germline ends came to 8 bases. The CDR3 DNA reads TGTGCCAGCAGTTTAGACTTTTATAATGAGCAGTTCTTC. It translates to CASSLDFYNEQFF.

The V gene is TRBV2, the J gene TRBJ1-4, with D possibly TRBD1 on 5 matching bases. CDR1 and CDR2 (germline): SNHLY, FYNNEI. Trimming took 10 bases from V and 5 from J, leaving 14 bases between them. The CDR3 is 13 amino acids. The CDR3 sequence is CATTWGRNEKLFF. Written as DNA, the CDR3 is TGTGCCACCACCTGGGGGAGGAATGAAAAACTGTTTTTT.

This clone occurred once. This sequence joins TRBV6-2 or TRBV6-3 and TRBJ1-2; weak D call: TRBD1 (6 bases). The CDR3 has 15 residues. Germline V gene data show CDR1 as MNHEY and CDR2 as SVGEGT. V was cut by 0 bases and J by 3 bases, with 11 bases left in between. CDR3: CASSYSKTGYYGYTF. CDR3 DNA: TGTGCCAGCAGTTACTCGAAGACAGGATACTATGGCTACACCTTC.

The CDR3 nucleotides are TGTGCCAGCTCACCAGGGACAGGGGTTACTAACTATGGCTACACCTTC. Its translation is CASSPGTGVTNYGYTF. The chain combines TRBV18 with TRBJ1-2, with 10 bases aligning to TRBD1. Unmatched junction bases numbered 3, after V lost 2 bases and J lost 0 bases. Germline V gene data show CDR1 as KGHSH and CDR2 as LQKENI. CDR3 size: 16 residues. The variable domain in full, with the rest retrieved from reference TRBV18 and TRBJ1-2, is NAGVMQNPRHLVRRRGQEARLRCSPMKGHSHVYWYRQLPEEGLKFMVYLQKENIIDESGMPKERFSAEFPKEGPSILRIQQVVRGDSAAYFCASSPGTGVTNYGYTFGSGTRLTVV.

The chain links TRBV18 to TRBJ2-3; 9 positions agree with TRBD2. CDR3 size: 17 residues. Germline values: CDR1 KGHSH, CDR2 LQKENI. V lost 2 bases to trimming and J lost 3 bases; unmatched junction nucleotides: 9. CDR3 region: CASSPTPAGGRTDTQYF. The CDR3, as DNA: TGTGCCAGCTCACCAACCCCAGCGGGAGGAAGGACAGATACGCAGTATTTT.

This rearrangement joins TRBV9 to TRBJ2-3, with D possibly matching TRBD2 (5 bases). Germline loops: CDR1 SGDLS, CDR2 YYNGEE. The V and J ends lost 4 bases and 2 bases respectively, with 14 bases between them. The CDR3 covers 15 residues. The CDR3 protein is CASSPRGSNTDTQYF. The CDR3 DNA follows: TGTGCCAGCAGCCCCCGTGGGAGCAACACAGATACGCAGTATTTT.

This clone occurred many times. The gene calls are TRBV15 and TRBJ2-2; D not resolved. CDR3 length equals 15 residues. Trimming shortened V by 6 bases and J by 3 bases, and 14 bases separated the two germline ends. Germline V gene data show CDR1 as LNHNV and CDR2 as YYDKDF (reference sequence). CDR3 region: CATRTLSVDTGELFF. CDR3 nucleotide sequence: TGTGCCACCAGGACACTTAGTGTCGACACCGGGGAGCTGTTTTTT.

The genes are TRBV7-8 and TRBJ2-7, with TRBD2 as a possible D gene (6 bases). Germline assignment: CDR1 SGHVS and CDR2 FQNEAQ. The V end was cut by 2 bases, the J end by 2 bases, with 10 bases between. CDR3 length: 14 amino acids. CDR3 nucleotide sequence: TGTGCCAGCAGCTTACGGGACTCAGCCTACGAGCAGTACTTC. Amino acids: CASSLRDSAYEQYF.

The CDR3 is CASSPRTLTGDGAYGYTF. In DNA, the CDR3 is TGTGCCAGCAGCCCTAGGACCCTGACAGGGGACGGGGCCTATGGCTACACCTTC. The genes are TRBV28 and TRBJ1-2; TRBD1 aligns across 8 bases. CDR1 is MDHEN, CDR2 SYDVKM, per germline. The V segment lost 6 bases and the J segment 4 bases; nucleotides outside the gene matches: 19. The CDR3 loop spans 18 amino acids.

The chain employs TRBV7-2 and TRBJ1-1; D is perhaps TRBD1 (6 bases). The CDR3 extends over 14 amino acids. Germline CDR1 is SGHTA and CDR2 is FQGNSA. The V end was cut by 5 bases, the J end by 4 bases, with 14 bases between. The DNA for the CDR3 is TGTGCCAGCAGCATCACAGGGTGGGTCACTGAAGCTTTCTTT. Its protein product is CASSITGWVTEAFF.

The chain carries TRBV6-5 and TRBJ2-5; 8 bases map to TRBD1. Germline assignment: CDR1 MNHEY and CDR2 SVGAGI. The CDR3 runs 16 residues. Unmatched junction bases numbered 8, after V lost 4 bases and J lost 1 base. The chain's CDR3 is CASSSWTGRVQETQYF. DNA of the CDR3: TGTGCCAGCAGTTCGTGGACAGGGAGAGTCCAAGAGACCCAGTACTTC.

V gene TRBV13 combines with J gene TRBJ1-1; a weak D match, TRBD1 (6 bases). V shed 5 bases and J shed 1 base, with 11 bases lying between them. This CDR3 comprises 14 residues. Germline assignment: CDR1 PRHDT and CDR2 FYEKMQ (reference sequence). CDR3 protein: CASSLTGSNTEAFF. Here the CDR3 DNA reads TGTGCCAGCAGCCTGACAGGTTCGAACACTGAAGCTTTCTTT.

The J gene is TRBJ2-2, the V gene TRBV4-3; 8 bases map to TRBD2. This CDR3 contains 16 residues. Unmatched junction bases numbered 1, after V lost 0 bases and J lost 1 base. Germline CDR1 is LGHNA and CDR2 is YSLEER. CDR3 DNA sequence: TGCGCCAGCAGCCAAGAGACTAGCGTGAACACCGGGGAGCTGTTTTTT. This encodes CASSQETSVNTGELFF.

This sequence joins TRBV27 and TRBJ2-3; 11 bases are a match to TRBD2. The CDR3 totals 15 residues. V was clipped by 6 bases and J by 4 bases; unmatched bases: 6. Germline V gives CDR1 MNHEY, CDR2 SMNVEV (reference sequence). In DNA, the CDR3 is TGTGCCAGCAGCCGTAGCGGGAGGGGCGCAGATACGCAGTATTTT. It encodes CASSRSGRGADTQYF.

This rearrangement joins TRBV4-3 to TRBJ2-2, with a tentative D call TRBD1 (6 bases). Trimming stripped 1 base from V and 4 bases from J, with 10 bases between. The CDR3 runs 15 residues. Germline values: CDR1 LGHNA, CDR2 YSLEER. The DNA for the CDR3 is TGCGCCAGCAGCCAAGGTGCCAGGGGCACCGGGGAGCTGTTTTTT. This encodes CASSQGARGTGELFF.

This clone was counted between two and nine times. The chain links TRBV5-1 to TRBJ2-7; possibly TRBD1 for D (5 bases). Between the trimmed V and J ends, which lost 4 bases and 4 bases, there was a span of 24 bases. The CDR3 has 17 residues. Germline V CDR1 and CDR2: SGHRS, YFSETQ. CDR3 loop: CASSPLLPSGHPYEQYF. CDR3 nucleotide sequence: TGCGCCAGCAGCCCCCTATTACCCTCCGGACACCCTTACGAGCAGTACTTC.

The chain joins TRBV6-5 to TRBJ1-2; unclear D gene. CDR3 length: 15 residues. Germline V gene sequence: CDR1 MNHEY, CDR2 SVGAGI. V was pared by 4 bases and J by 4 bases, with 16 bases between. CDR3 bases: TGTGCCAGCAGTTTCCAAGGAGGGTACAGCTATGGCTACACCTTC. Amino acid sequence: CASSFQGGYSYGYTF.

The rearrangement joins TRBV4-3 to TRBJ1-6; a possible D gene is TRBD1 (6 bases). Germline CDR1 and CDR2: LGHNA and YSLEER. Between the trimmed V and J ends, which lost 1 base and 10 bases, there was a span of 17 bases. This CDR3 is 16 amino acids long. The CDR3 is CASSQAAGVLASPLHF. For the CDR3, the DNA is TGCGCCAGCAGCCAAGCCGCAGGGGTCTTGGCGTCACCCCTCCACTTT.

Note on this clone: The sample holds other DNA sequences that translate to the same CDR3. This rearrangement joins TRBV10-3 to TRBJ1-2, with D possibly being TRBD1 (6 bases). Germline V CDR1 and CDR2: ENHRY, SYGVKD. Trimming removed 3 bases from V and 5 bases from J, with 7 bases in between. The CDR3 is made up of 12 amino acids. CDR3 nucleotide sequence: TGTGCCATCAGTGACGACAGGTATGGCTACACCTTC. This sequence encodes CAISDDRYGYTF.

V and J are TRBV6-2 or TRBV6-3 and TRBJ1-4; 11 bases match TRBD1. CDR3 length equals 15 residues. J gave up 10 bases and V 4 bases, and 8 bases lay outside the gene matches. Germline V gives CDR1 MNHEY, CDR2 SVGEGT. CDR3 amino acids: CASSSAGQGVRKLFF. The DNA of the CDR3 is TGTGCCAGCAGTTCCGCGGGACAGGGGGTTCGAAAACTGTTTTTT.

The chain is built from TRBV19 and TRBJ1-1; 8 bases are a match to TRBD1. This CDR3 region has 16 residues. The germline gives CDR1 LNHDA, CDR2 SQIVND (reference sequence). V lost 3 bases to trimming and J lost 0 bases; unmatched junction nucleotides: 6. Here the CDR3 DNA reads TGTGCCAGTAGTATGGACGGACAGGGCGTGAACACTGAAGCTTTCTTT. Translated, it gives CASSMDGQGVNTEAFF. Full variable domain (rest looked up from reference TRBV19 and TRBJ1-1): DGGITQSPKYLFRKEGQNVTLSCEQNLNHDAMYWYRQDPGQGLRLIYYSQIVNDFQKGDIAEGYSVSREKKESFPLTVTSAQKNPTAFYLCASSMDGQGVNTEAFFGQGTRLTVV.

The chain recombines TRBV6-5 with TRBJ2-5; 9 bases agree with TRBD1. There are 14 residues in the CDR3. V was pared by 1 base and J by 5 bases, with 2 bases of the junction left unmatched. Germline loops: CDR1 MNHEY, CDR2 SVGAGI. The CDR3, as DNA: TGTGCCAGCAGTTACTGGGGACAGGGTGAGACCCAGTACTTC. Amino acid sequence: CASSYWGQGETQYF.

This chain links TRBV9 with TRBJ1-2; tentative D call: TRBD1 (6 bases). The V gene's germline CDR1 is SGDLS and CDR2 YYNGEE. The CDR3 spans 14 residues. V shed 0 bases and J shed 4 bases, with 10 bases lying between them. CDR3 sequence: CASSVEQGFYGYTF. The DNA of the CDR3 is TGTGCCAGCAGCGTAGAACAGGGATTCTATGGCTACACCTTC.

The chain couples TRBV27 to TRBJ2-7; 8 positions agree with TRBD2. Germline CDR1 MNHEY, CDR2 SMNVEV (reference sequence). J lost 1 base, V lost 6 bases, and 8 bases had no gene match. The CDR3 has 15 residues. The CDR3 region has the DNA TGTGCCAGCAGCGCTACTAGCGGTTTTTCCTACGAGCAGTACTTC. It is translated as CASSATSGFSYEQYF.